One sample yielded the 32 T cell receptor beta chains listed below, sequenced in a study of monozygotic twins with inflammatory bowel disease. TCRdb reprocessed the 5' RACE reads; each CDR3 protein has one entry and no DNA is given. The sample has 350,000 to 550,000 distinct CDR3 sequences; the top ten hold 2.4%. Material: blood. These receptors all come from a human donor with ulcerative colitis or Crohn's disease, or a healthy co-twin of an affected twin (not recorded which).

The chain recombines TRBV7-2 with TRBJ1-5. This CDR3 comprises 13 residues. Germline V gene data show CDR1 as SGHTA and CDR2 as FQGNSA. The CDR3 here is CASSLDSGRPQHF. The full variable domain, in which reference TRBV7-2 and TRBJ1-5 provide the parts outside the CDR3, is GAGVSQSPSNKVTEKGKDVELRCDPISGHTALYWYRQSLGQGLEFLIYFQGNSAPDKSGLPSDRFSAERTGGSVSTLTIQRTQQEDSAVYLCASSLDSGRPQHFGDGTRLSIL.

The chain's CDR3 is CASRFTSGRGYEQYF. This chain joins TRBV12-3 or TRBV12-4 and TRBJ2-7; TCRdb proposes TRBD2, but this gene call is untestable without DNA. The CDR3 extends over 15 amino acids.

This chain connects TRBV21-1 to TRBJ2-5; lacking DNA, the TRBD1 call made by TCRdb goes unchecked. TRBV21-1 is listed as a pseudogene. This CDR3 contains 15 residues. This chain's CDR3 is CASSTRDRGEETQYF.

The chain is built from TRBV5-5 and TRBJ1-2; checking the TCRdb D call of TRBD1 is not possible without DNA. Germline V gives CDR1 SGHKS, CDR2 YYEKEE (reference sequence). The CDR3 runs to 17 residues. The CDR3 loop is CASSLGQGLGGSYGYTF.

The gene calls are TRBV7-3 and TRBJ2-7; TCRdb reports TRBD2, a call that lacks DNA to check it against. CDR1 is SGHTA and CDR2 is FQGTGA in the germline V gene. The CDR3 contains 13 residues. The CDR3 here is CASSWRGSYEQYF.

This chain joins TRBV4-2 and TRBJ2-1. CDR1 and CDR2 from the germline V gene are LGHNA and YNFKEQ. The CDR3 length is 17 residues. The CDR3 loop is CASSQDVTISSYNEQFF.

The rearrangement links TRBV11-3 to TRBJ2-1; the D call from TCRdb, TRBD1, cannot be confirmed without DNA. Germline CDR1 SGHNT, CDR2 YENEEA. The CDR3 sequence is 17 residues long. CDR3 sequence reads: CASSLDKGDPSRNEQFF.

The chain uses TRBV20-1 and TRBJ2-7; with no DNA, the TCRdb D assignment of TRBD2 cannot be verified. Germline CDR1 reads DFQATT; CDR2 reads SNEGSKA (reference sequence). The CDR3 loop spans 14 amino acids. CDR3 amino acids: CSAPTSGSSYEQYF.

This chain links TRBV19 with TRBJ2-1; the D gene TCRdb calls, TRBD2, cannot be checked with no DNA. Germline V CDR1 and CDR2: LNHDA, SQIVND (reference sequence). This CDR3 contains 16 residues. The CDR3 loop reads CASSGVASGSNNEQFF.

The chain carries TRBV20-1 and TRBJ1-1. CDR3 length: 14 amino acids. Germline CDR1 is DFQATT and CDR2 is SNEGSKA (reference sequence). CDR3 residues: CSARAFRSGTEAFF.

The chain joins TRBV10-3 to TRBJ2-5; the TCRdb call, TRBD1, lacks DNA for checking. CDR1 is ENHRY and CDR2 is SYGVKD in the germline V gene. The CDR3 totals 13 residues. This chain's CDR3 is CAVSQGSGEAQYF.

This chain connects TRBV4-2 to TRBJ2-1; the TCRdb D gene call, TRBD1, has no DNA to confirm it. The CDR3 sequence is 18 residues long. CDR1 and CDR2 (germline): LGHNA, YNFKEQ. This chain's CDR3 is CASSQDPPTGESYNEQFF.

V usage is TRBV9 and J usage is TRBJ2-3. CDR1 is SGDLS and CDR2 is YYNGEE in the germline V gene. The CDR3 runs to 15 residues. The CDR3: CASSVVAGSTDTQYF.

The chain couples TRBV9 to TRBJ2-1; as DNA is missing, the TRBD2 call by TCRdb cannot be tested. This CDR3 spans 16 amino acids. The germline V gene encodes CDR1 SGDLS and CDR2 YYNGEE. The CDR3: CASSVEPAGGYNEQFF.

The rearrangement links TRBV6-2 or TRBV6-3 to TRBJ2-3. The CDR3 consists of 14 residues. CDR1 is MNHEY, CDR2 SVGEGT, per germline. CDR3 residues: CASSYRDLIDTQYF.

This chain links TRBV20-1 with TRBJ2-7; lacking DNA, the TRBD1 call made by TCRdb goes unchecked. Germline values: CDR1 DFQATT, CDR2 SNEGSKA (reference sequence). The CDR3 is 13 amino acids. CDR3 sequence reads: CSANYPGVGEQYF.

CDR3 region: CASSRAGGTDTQYF. This chain connects TRBV3-1 to TRBJ2-3; TCRdb's assignment of TRBD1 cannot be checked, as there is no DNA. The CDR3 runs 14 residues. Looked up from germline, CDR1 is LGHDT and CDR2 is YNNKEL (reference sequence).

The rearrangement links TRBV5-1 to TRBJ1-6; TCRdb's D call of TRBD1 is untestable without DNA. There are 16 residues in the CDR3. Germline CDR1 reads SGHRS; CDR2 reads YFSETQ. The CDR3 is CASSLNSGHNNSPLHF.

The chain carries TRBV18 and TRBJ2-5; TCRdb proposes TRBD1, but this gene call is untestable without DNA. CDR1 is KGHSH and CDR2 is LQKENI in the germline V gene. This CDR3 region has 13 residues. The CDR3 sequence is CASSPGARETQYF.

This sequence joins TRBV19 and TRBJ1-2; lacking DNA, the TRBD1 call made by TCRdb goes unchecked. Looked up from germline, CDR1 is LNHDA and CDR2 is SQIVND (reference sequence). The CDR3 is 16 amino acids. The CDR3 is CASSRLRETVTYGYTF.

The chain uses TRBV20-1 and TRBJ2-7. The CDR3 length is 11 residues. The germline V gene encodes CDR1 DFQATT and CDR2 SNEGSKA (reference sequence). The chain's CDR3 is CSALEGYEQYF.

The CDR3 reads CSVEQGEDTQYF. The J gene is TRBJ2-3, the V gene TRBV29-1; TCRdb gives TRBD1 as the D gene, but with no DNA this cannot be confirmed. Germline V gene sequence: CDR1 SQVTM, CDR2 ANQGSEA. The CDR3 consists of 12 residues.

The chain employs TRBV4-2 and TRBJ2-1; TCRdb picks TRBD2, but there is no DNA to check that call. This CDR3 comprises 17 residues. In germline, CDR1 is LGHNA, CDR2 YNFKEQ. The CDR3 loop reads CASSQEPPGTRWNEQFF.

The chain employs TRBV20-1 and TRBJ2-2; as DNA is missing, the TRBD1 call by TCRdb cannot be tested. Germline values: CDR1 DFQATT, CDR2 SNEGSKA (reference sequence). The CDR3 totals 14 residues. CDR3 amino acids: CSAGRQGLTGELFF.

The V call is TRBV3-1, the J call TRBJ2-7. In germline, CDR1 is LGHDT, CDR2 YNNKEL (reference sequence). The CDR3 extends over 15 amino acids. CDR3 loop: CASSPKGPSFFEQYF.

CDR3: CASSLVKEQYF. The rearrangement joins TRBV5-6 to TRBJ2-7. In germline, CDR1 is SGHDT, CDR2 YYEEEE. The CDR3 has 11 residues.

This chain joins TRBV6-1 and TRBJ2-3; TCRdb names TRBD2, which stays unverified in the absence of DNA. Germline values: CDR1 MNHNS, CDR2 SASEGT. The CDR3 has 19 amino acids. CDR3 residues: CATSERLAGVIGSTDTQYF.

The chain joins TRBV10-3 to TRBJ2-5. CDR1 ENHRY and CDR2 SYGVKD come from the germline V gene. The CDR3 sequence is 13 residues long. CDR3 in amino acids: CAISRIGPETQYF.

The CDR3 loop is CASSLDLRDEQFF. The rearrangement links TRBV5-1 to TRBJ2-1. The CDR3 length is 13 residues. Germline CDR1 and CDR2: SGHRS and YFSETQ.

J is TRBJ2-7 and V is TRBV19; TCRdb's D call, TRBD1, is unchecked because there is no DNA. The CDR3 loop spans 15 amino acids. The germline CDR1 and CDR2 sequences are LNHDA and SQIVND (reference sequence). CDR3 in amino acids: CASSTPVGDPYEQYF.

The chain carries TRBV20-1 and TRBJ2-3; absent DNA, TCRdb's TRBD1 call cannot be checked. Germline CDR1 is DFQATT and CDR2 is SNEGSKA (reference sequence). The CDR3 runs to 11 residues. CDR3: CSPLRPDTQYF.

The V gene is TRBV6-1, the J gene TRBJ1-2; as DNA is missing, the TRBD1 call by TCRdb cannot be tested. CDR1 and CDR2 from the germline V gene are MNHNS and SASEGT. This CDR3 is built from 16 residues. CDR3 sequence: CASSEGTTGGNYGYTF.